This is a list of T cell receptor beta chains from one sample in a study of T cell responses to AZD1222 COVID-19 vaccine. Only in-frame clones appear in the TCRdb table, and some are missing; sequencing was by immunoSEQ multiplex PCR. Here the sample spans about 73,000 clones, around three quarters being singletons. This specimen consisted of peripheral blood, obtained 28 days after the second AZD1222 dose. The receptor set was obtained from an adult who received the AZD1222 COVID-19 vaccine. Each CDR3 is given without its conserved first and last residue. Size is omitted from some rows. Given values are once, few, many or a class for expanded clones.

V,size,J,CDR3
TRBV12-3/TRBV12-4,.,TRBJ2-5,ASSLSWGQY
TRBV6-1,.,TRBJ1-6,ASSEGFYNSPLH
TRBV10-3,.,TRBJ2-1,AISDWQDNEQF
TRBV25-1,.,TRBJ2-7,ATSRDRGAEQY
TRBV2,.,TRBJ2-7,ASAGTSGGAYEQY
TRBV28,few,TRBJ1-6,ASSLVFGTGWSPLH
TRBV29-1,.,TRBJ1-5,SVGDGNQPQH
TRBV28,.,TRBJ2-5,AGSQGPQETQY
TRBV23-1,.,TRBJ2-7,ASSHPGASGLTLYEQY
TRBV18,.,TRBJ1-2,ASSPDSYGYT
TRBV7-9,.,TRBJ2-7,ASSEGAYEQY
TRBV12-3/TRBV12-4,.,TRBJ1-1,ASGTPGVGAF
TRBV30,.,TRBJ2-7,AWSLARLPYEQY
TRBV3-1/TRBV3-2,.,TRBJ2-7,ASSQSAAYEQY
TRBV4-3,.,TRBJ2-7,ASSQDLESRGASGSPEQY
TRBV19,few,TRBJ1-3,ASRGRPSSGNTIY
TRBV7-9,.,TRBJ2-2,ASSFGTANTGELF
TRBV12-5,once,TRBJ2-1,ASGLGGAGEDEQF
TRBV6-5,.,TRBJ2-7,ASSYSYRGRTYEQY
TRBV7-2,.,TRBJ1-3,ASSFPGNTIY
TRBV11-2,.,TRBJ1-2,ASSFERNGYT
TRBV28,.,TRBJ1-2,ASSLGGVEGGYT
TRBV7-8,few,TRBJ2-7,ASTEWGQSSYEQY
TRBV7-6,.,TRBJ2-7,ASSSGTGASYEQY
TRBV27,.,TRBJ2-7,ASSLTRYSEQY
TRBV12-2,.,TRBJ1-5,ASRFDPEVQGSNQPQH
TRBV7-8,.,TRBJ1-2,ASSLAGATNYGYT
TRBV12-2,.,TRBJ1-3,ASRPRQGETGNTIY
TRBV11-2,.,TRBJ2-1,ASSLETTQQF